These 23 T cell receptor beta chains came from one sample sequenced in a study of chronic HIV infection and antiretroviral therapy. TCRdb re-called the 5' RACE reads with MiXCR, one entry per CDR3 protein. This table holds 40,000 to 50,000 distinct CDR3 sequences, 19% found once. The sequenced material came from peripheral blood. All receptors derive from an adult who had HIV and had not received antiretroviral therapy, or was an uninfected healthy control (not recorded which).

This clonotype appeared many times. The chain recombines TRBV25-1 with TRBJ1-2; 9 bases line up with TRBD1. Germline CDR1 MGHDK, CDR2 SYGVNS. The CDR3 consists of 14 residues. With V trimmed by 6 bases and J by 4 bases, 6 bases remained unmatched. CDR3 region: CASRGQGFSYGYTF. The DNA for the CDR3 is TGTGCCAGCAGGGGACAGGGCTTCAGCTATGGCTACACCTTC.

There are a few counts of this clonotype. The chain has TRBV6-6 and TRBJ1-1; D remains unclear. The CDR3 runs 14 residues. Per the germline V gene, CDR1 is MNHNY and CDR2 is SVGAGI (reference sequence). Trimming left V 0 bases short and J 6 bases short, with 11 bases between. CDR3 nucleotide sequence: TGTGCCAGCAGTTACTCGGCGGGAAGCTCTGAAGCTTTCTTT. Translation: CASSYSAGSSEAFF.

V usage is TRBV10-3 and J usage is TRBJ1-5; TRBD1 agrees at 9 bases. This CDR3 has 15 residues. Germline V gives CDR1 ENHRY, CDR2 SYGVKD. The ends lost 10 bases at V and 0 bases at J; junction bases unmatched: 7. The chain's CDR3 is CATAGQGLSNQPQHF. The CDR3 coding sequence is TGTGCCACCGCGGGACAGGGCCTTAGCAATCAGCCCCAGCATTTT.

This clonotype has just a few counts. The V and J genes are TRBV6-6 and TRBJ1-2; D perhaps matches TRBD1 (6 bases). Looked up from germline, CDR1 is MNHNY and CDR2 is SVGAGI (reference sequence). V lost 2 bases and J lost 7, with 8 bases in between. This CDR3 comprises 12 residues. DNA of the CDR3: TGTGCCAGCAGTTACAGGGGGGGTGGCTACACCTTC. Its protein product is CASSYRGGGYTF.

This clonotype has more than one count but fewer than ten. The chain combines TRBV28 with TRBJ1-2, with D possibly matching TRBD1 (6 bases). V was trimmed by 7 bases and J by 1 base, leaving 10 bases between them. The germline CDR1 and CDR2 sequences are MDHEN and SYDVKM. The CDR3 is 13 residues long. The CDR3 is CASTGAGNYGYTF. The CDR3 DNA is TGTGCCAGCACAGGGGCTGGTAACTATGGCTACACCTTC.

The chain links TRBV20-1 to TRBJ2-1; D possibly corresponds to TRBD2 (6 bases). Between the trimmed V and J ends, which lost 5 bases and 2 bases, there was a span of 13 bases. CDR1 DFQATT and CDR2 SNEGSKA come from the germline V gene (reference sequence). CDR3 length: 14 residues. CDR3 DNA: TGCAGTGCTTACGGGGGAGACCCCTACAATGAGCAGTTCTTC. Protein sequence: CSAYGGDPYNEQFF.

This clonotype was recorded a few times. The chain employs TRBV10-2 and TRBJ1-4; D remains unclear. The CDR3 is 14 residues long. CDR1 is WSHSY, CDR2 SAAADI, per germline. Trimming stripped 6 bases from V and 6 bases from J, with 14 bases between. Written as DNA, the CDR3 is TGCGCCAGCAGCCCAGCCGGGCGCGATGAAAAACTGTTTTTT. Translating it yields CASSPAGRDEKLFF.

This clonotype was observed a handful of times. This chain uses TRBV27 with TRBJ2-7; D tentatively fits TRBD1 or TRBD2 (5 bases each). The ends were cut back, 2 bases at V and 2 bases at J, with 10 bases in the middle. The CDR3 extends over 14 amino acids. Germline CDR1 is MNHEY and CDR2 is SMNVEV (reference sequence). DNA of the CDR3: TGTGCCAGCAGTTTACTGGGGACGACCTACGAGCAGTACTTC. Translated: CASSLLGTTYEQYF.

This clonotype showed up many times. V and J are TRBV9 and TRBJ2-3, with no clear D. Trimming removed 3 bases at V and 1 base at J, with 6 bases between. From germline, CDR1 is SGDLS and CDR2 YYNGEE. This CDR3 contains 13 residues. CDR3 DNA: TGTGCCAGCAGCGCGGGTGGCACAGATACGCAGTATTTT. As protein: CASSAGGTDTQYF.

This clonotype has more than one count but fewer than ten. The chain links TRBV24-1 to TRBJ2-2; maybe TRBD1 (5 bases). CDR1 and CDR2 (germline): KGHDR, SFDVKD. The V end lost 1 base, the J end lost 3 bases, and 8 bases lay between the germline ends. The CDR3 length is 15 residues. CDR3 nucleotide sequence: TGTGCCACCAGTGATTTATCAGGGTACACCGGGGAGCTGTTTTTT. Protein sequence: CATSDLSGYTGELFF.

This chain connects TRBV7-6 to TRBJ1-5; 8 bases fit TRBD1. Unmatched junction bases numbered 5, after V lost 3 bases and J lost 7 bases. Germline CDR1 and CDR2: SGHVS and FNYEAQ. CDR3 length equals 14 residues. In nucleotides, the CDR3 is TGTGCCAGCAGCTTCGGACAGGGTGGACAGCCCCAGCATTTT. Translating gives CASSFGQGGQPQHF.

The V gene is TRBV27, the J gene TRBJ2-7; D not certain. The length of the CDR3 is 12 residues. Germline assignment: CDR1 MNHEY and CDR2 SMNVEV (reference sequence). With 5 bases removed from V and 0 bases from J, the gap between germline ends came to 5 bases. The CDR3 spells CASSKSSYEQYF. The CDR3 DNA is TGTGCCAGCAGTAAGAGCTCCTACGAGCAGTACTTC.

A few counts support this clonotype. V gene TRBV28 combines with J gene TRBJ2-7; D is unresolved. V lost 5 bases and J 1 base, leaving 15 bases between the germline ends. CDR1 is MDHEN and CDR2 is SYDVKM in the germline V gene. The CDR3 sequence is 15 residues long. The CDR3 protein is CASSTAAAGSYEQYF. The CDR3 DNA reads as TGTGCCAGCAGTACCGCGGCGGCCGGTTCCTACGAGCAGTACTTC.

This clonotype was counted a few times. The rearrangement joins TRBV29-1 to TRBJ2-2; D uncertain. CDR3 length equals 15 residues. Trimming removed 5 bases at V and 3 bases at J, with 16 bases between. CDR1 is SQVTM, CDR2 ANQGSEA, per germline. The CDR3 protein is CSVIMGKKDTGELFF. The DNA of the CDR3 is TGCAGCGTTATTATGGGGAAGAAGGACACCGGGGAGCTGTTTTTT.

This clonotype was counted only a few times. This rearrangement joins TRBV5-1 to TRBJ1-4; D ambiguous. Trimming took off 4 bases at V and 8 bases at J, with 12 bases between the two ends. CDR3 size: 13 residues. Germline values: CDR1 SGHRS, CDR2 YFSETQ. CDR3 bases: TGCGCCAGCAGCACCGGACGGGAAGAAAAACTGTTTTTT. Translated: CASSTGREEKLFF.

Ten or more counts support this clonotype. The chain uses TRBV28 and TRBJ1-3, with TRBD1 identical over 8 bases. CDR3 length equals 13 residues. The V and J ends lost 6 bases and 4 bases, in that order; junction bases with no gene match: 2. The germline gives CDR1 MDHEN, CDR2 SYDVKM. The CDR3 here is CASRDRGGNTIYF. Written as DNA, the CDR3 is TGTGCCAGCAGAGACAGGGGCGGAAACACCATATATTTT. The full variable domain, its missing parts supplied by reference TRBV28 and TRBJ1-3, is DVKVTQSSRYLVKRTGEKVFLECVQDMDHENMFWYRQDPGLGLRLIYFSYDVKMKEKGDIPEGYSVSREKKERFSLILESASTNQTSMYLCASRDRGGNTIYFGEGSWLTVV.

This chain joins TRBV24-1 and TRBJ2-5, with 7 bases identical to TRBD2. The ends lost 4 bases at V and 5 bases at J; junction bases unmatched: 3. Looked up from germline, CDR1 is KGHDR and CDR2 is SFDVKD. The length of the CDR3 is 13 residues. CDR3 protein: CATSEGRGETQYF. The DNA of the CDR3 is TGTGCCACCAGTGAGGGGAGGGGCGAGACCCAGTACTTC.

The chain recombines TRBV19 with TRBJ1-5; D gene uncertain. Trimming took off 2 bases at V and 7 bases at J, with 15 bases between the two ends. The CDR3 spans 15 residues. Germline-derived CDR1 and CDR2 are LNHDA and SQIVND (reference sequence). The CDR3 spells CASSIQPTRYQPQHF. The DNA for the CDR3 is TGTGCCAGTAGTATACAGCCTACCAGGTACCAGCCCCAGCATTTT.

V usage is TRBV29-1 and J usage is TRBJ2-7; D is ambiguous. There are 10 residues in the CDR3. Per the germline V gene, CDR1 is SQVTM and CDR2 is ANQGSEA. The germline V and J ends were trimmed by 6 bases and 2 bases, with 5 bases remaining between them. CDR3 DNA: TGCAGCGTCTTCGCCTACGAGCAGTACTTC. Translation: CSVFAYEQYF.

This clonotype has more than one count but fewer than ten. The chain uses TRBV15 and TRBJ1-5; a possible D gene is TRBD1 (5 bases). This CDR3 is 14 amino acids long. Per germline, CDR1 LNHNV and CDR2 YYDKDF (reference sequence). With 5 bases removed from V and 1 base from J, the gap between germline ends came to 9 bases. The CDR3 sequence: CATSEGESNQPQHF. CDR3 nucleotide sequence: TGTGCCACCAGCGAAGGGGAGAGCAATCAGCCCCAGCATTTT.

This clonotype was counted only a few times. J is TRBJ2-1 and V is TRBV12-3 or TRBV12-4; 9 bases line up with TRBD2. Trimming at V came to 3 bases and at J to 9 bases, leaving 15 bases not matched to a gene. CDR3 length: 17 residues. The CDR3 sequence is CASSLRSLAGGGGEQFF. CDR3 coding DNA: TGTGCCAGCAGTTTGAGGTCACTAGCGGGCGGGGGAGGTGAGCAGTTCTTC.

This clonotype was picked up many times. V gene TRBV10-2 combines with J gene TRBJ2-3; D is undetermined. With 2 bases removed from V and 2 bases from J, the gap between germline ends came to 20 bases. CDR1 is WSHSY, CDR2 SAAADI, per germline. The CDR3 runs to 18 residues. CDR3 protein: CASSESRTGTFPTDTQYF. In nucleotides, the CDR3 is TGCGCCAGCAGTGAGAGCAGGACGGGCACCTTTCCCACAGATACGCAGTATTTT.

The rearrangement uses TRBV2 and TRBJ2-7, with 8 nucleotides matching TRBD2. The V gene's germline CDR1 is SNHLY and CDR2 FYNNEI. The CDR3 sequence is 14 residues long. Trimming cost V 9 bases and J 2 bases; bases outside gene matches: 9. CDR3 amino acids: CASVVAGGAYEQYF. The CDR3 bases are TGTGCCAGTGTAGTTGCGGGAGGCGCCTACGAGCAGTACTTC.